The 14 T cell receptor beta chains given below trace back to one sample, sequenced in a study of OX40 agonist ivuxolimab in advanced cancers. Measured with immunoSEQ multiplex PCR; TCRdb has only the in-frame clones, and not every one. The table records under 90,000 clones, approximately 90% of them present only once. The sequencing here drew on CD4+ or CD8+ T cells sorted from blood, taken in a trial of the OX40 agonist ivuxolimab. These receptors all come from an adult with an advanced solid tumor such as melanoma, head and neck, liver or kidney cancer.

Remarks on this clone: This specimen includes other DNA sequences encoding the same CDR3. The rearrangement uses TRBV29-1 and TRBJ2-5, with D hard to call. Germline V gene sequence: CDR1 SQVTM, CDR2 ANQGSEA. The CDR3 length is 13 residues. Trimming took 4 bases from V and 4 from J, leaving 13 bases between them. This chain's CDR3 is CSVGAGNGETQYF. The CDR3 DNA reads TGCAGCGTTGGTGCAGGCAACGGAGAGACCCAGTACTTC.

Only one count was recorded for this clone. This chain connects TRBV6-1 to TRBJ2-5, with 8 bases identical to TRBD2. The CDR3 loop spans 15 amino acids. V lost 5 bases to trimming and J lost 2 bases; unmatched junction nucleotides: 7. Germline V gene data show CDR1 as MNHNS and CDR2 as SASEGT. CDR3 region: CASSTLAGGQETQYF. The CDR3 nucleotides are TGTGCCAGCAGTACCCTAGCGGGCGGTCAAGAGACCCAGTACTTC.

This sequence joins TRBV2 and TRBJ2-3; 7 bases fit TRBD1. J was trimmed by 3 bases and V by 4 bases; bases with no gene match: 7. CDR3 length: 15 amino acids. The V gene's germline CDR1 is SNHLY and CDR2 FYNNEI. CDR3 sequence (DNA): TGTGCCAGCAGTGCAGACAGGGTTCGGACAGATACGCAGTATTTT. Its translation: CASSADRVRTDTQYF.

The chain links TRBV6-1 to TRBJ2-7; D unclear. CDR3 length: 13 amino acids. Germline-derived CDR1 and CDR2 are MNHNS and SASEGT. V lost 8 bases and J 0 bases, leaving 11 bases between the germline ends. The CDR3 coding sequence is TGTGCCAGCCAAGACATCGACTCCTACGAGCAGTACTTC. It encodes CASQDIDSYEQYF.

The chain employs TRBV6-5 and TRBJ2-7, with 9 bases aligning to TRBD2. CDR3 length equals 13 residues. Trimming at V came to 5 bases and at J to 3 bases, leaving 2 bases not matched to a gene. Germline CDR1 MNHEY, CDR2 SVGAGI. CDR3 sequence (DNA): TGTGCCAGCAGTATGACTAGCGGCTACGAGCAGTACTTC. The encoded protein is CASSMTSGYEQYF.

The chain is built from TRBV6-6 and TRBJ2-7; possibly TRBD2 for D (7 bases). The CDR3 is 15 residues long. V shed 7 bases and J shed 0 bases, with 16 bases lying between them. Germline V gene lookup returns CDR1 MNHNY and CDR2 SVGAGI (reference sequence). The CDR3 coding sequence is TGTGCCAGCACCCGGGCCGCGGGGGCCTCCTACGAGCAGTACTTC. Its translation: CASTRAAGASYEQYF.

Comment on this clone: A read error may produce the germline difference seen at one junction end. The CDR3 region is CASSSVGGPSCF. For the CDR3, the DNA is TGTGCCAGCAGTTCGGTAGGGGGCCCCAGTTGCTTC. The genes are TRBV7-2 and TRBJ2-4; 7 bases agree with TRBD1. Germline CDR1 is SGHTA and CDR2 is FQGNSA. CDR3 length: 12 amino acids.

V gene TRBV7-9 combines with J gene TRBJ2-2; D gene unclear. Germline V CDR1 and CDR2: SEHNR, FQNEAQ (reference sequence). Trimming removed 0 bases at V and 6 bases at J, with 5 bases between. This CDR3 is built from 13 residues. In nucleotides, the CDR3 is TGTGCCAGCAGCTTAGCCCCGGCCGGGGAGCTGTTTTTT. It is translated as CASSLAPAGELFF.

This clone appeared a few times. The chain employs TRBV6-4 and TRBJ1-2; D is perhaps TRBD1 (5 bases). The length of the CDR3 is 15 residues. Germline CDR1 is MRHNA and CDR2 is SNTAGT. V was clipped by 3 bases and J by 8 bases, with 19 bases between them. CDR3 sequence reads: CASSEAAGARGGYTF. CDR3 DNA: TGTGCCAGCAGTGAGGCCGCCGGGGCCCGGGGAGGCTACACCTTC.

CDR3 bases: TGTGCCAGCAGTGTCTGGGCAAGTCTATATAACTATGGCTACACCTTC. Translation gives CASSVWASLYNYGYTF. The gene calls are TRBV2 and TRBJ1-2, with D hard to call. The CDR3 loop spans 16 amino acids. Germline V CDR1 and CDR2: SNHLY, FYNNEI. Trimming removed 4 bases at V and 1 base at J, with 16 bases between.

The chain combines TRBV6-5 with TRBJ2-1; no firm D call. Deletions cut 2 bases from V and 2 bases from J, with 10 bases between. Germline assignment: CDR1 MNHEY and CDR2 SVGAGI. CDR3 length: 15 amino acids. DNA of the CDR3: TGTGCCAGCAGTTACAAGGGAATTGCCTACAATGAGCAGTTCTTC. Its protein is CASSYKGIAYNEQFF.

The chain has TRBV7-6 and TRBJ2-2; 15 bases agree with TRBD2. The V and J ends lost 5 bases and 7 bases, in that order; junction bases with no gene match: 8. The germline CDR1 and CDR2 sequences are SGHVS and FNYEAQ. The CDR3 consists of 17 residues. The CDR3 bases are TGTGCCAGCAGCCCCGGGACTAGCGGGAGGAATGGCGGGGAGCTGTTTTTT. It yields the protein CASSPGTSGRNGGELFF.

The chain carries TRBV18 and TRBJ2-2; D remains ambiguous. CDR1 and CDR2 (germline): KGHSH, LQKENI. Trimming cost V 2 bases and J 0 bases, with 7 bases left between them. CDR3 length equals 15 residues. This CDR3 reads CASSPEVTNTGELFF. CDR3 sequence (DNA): TGTGCCAGCTCACCAGAGGTTACGAACACCGGGGAGCTGTTTTTT.

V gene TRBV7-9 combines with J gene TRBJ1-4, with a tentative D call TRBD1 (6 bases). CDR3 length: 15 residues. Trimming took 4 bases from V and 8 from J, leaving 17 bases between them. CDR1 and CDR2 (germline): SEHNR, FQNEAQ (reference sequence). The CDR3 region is CASSSDRGIREKLFF. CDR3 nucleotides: TGTGCCAGCAGCTCGGACAGAGGAATACGGGAAAAACTGTTTTTT.